This section outlines one T cell receptor (beta chain) sequence together with its context. The sample is drawn from a study of blood T cell repertoires in COVID-19. Overall study: The origin of the acute and convalescent COVID-19 samples was the United States, Italy and Spain. T cells, B-cell-depleted T cells, or PBMCs provided the cDNA or gDNA that served as material.

How the authors handled the data: Amplified reference gene primers provided the basis for estimating nucleated cell counts. TCRdb's table, derived via immunoSEQ multiplex PCR, lists solely in-frame clones and lacks some. Clone size and the V and J calls come from that table; the DNA yielded D and trimming. The sample contains approximately 150,000 clones, over 80% of which appear only once. Trimming removed 7 bases at V and 0 bases at J, with 11 bases between. The CDR3 consists of 15 residues. Per the germline V gene, CDR1 is SGDLS and CDR2 is YYNGEE. This chain links TRBV9 with TRBJ2-6; perhaps TRBD1 as D (7 bases). Sample: peripheral blood. The TCR was taken from a man aged 60 to 69 with active or convalescent COVID-19. This chain's CDR3 is CASAGQPSGANVLTF. CDR3 coding DNA: TGTGCCAGCGCGGGACAGCCCTCTGGGGCCAACGTCCTGACTTTC.